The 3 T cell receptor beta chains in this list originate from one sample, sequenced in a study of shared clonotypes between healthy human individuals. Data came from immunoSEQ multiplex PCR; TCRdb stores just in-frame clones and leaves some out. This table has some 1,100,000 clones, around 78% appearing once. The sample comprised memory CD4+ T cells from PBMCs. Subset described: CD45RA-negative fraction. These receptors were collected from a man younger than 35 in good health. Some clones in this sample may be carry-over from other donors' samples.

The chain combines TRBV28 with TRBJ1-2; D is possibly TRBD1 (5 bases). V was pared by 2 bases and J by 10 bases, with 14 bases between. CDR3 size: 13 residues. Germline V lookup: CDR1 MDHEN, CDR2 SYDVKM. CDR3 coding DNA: TGTGCCAGCAGTTTAGGGGGGGGTTTGTCCTACACCTTC. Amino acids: CASSLGGGLSYTF.

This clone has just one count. CDR3 loop: CASSLVRGGEQYF. CDR3 in DNA: TGTGCCAGCAGTTTAGTACGAGGAGGCGAGCAGTACTTC. The chain employs TRBV27 and TRBJ2-7, with a tentative D call TRBD2 (5 bases). CDR3 size: 13 residues. Germline loops: CDR1 MNHEY, CDR2 SMNVEV (reference sequence). The V and J ends lost 2 bases and 6 bases respectively, with 11 bases between them.

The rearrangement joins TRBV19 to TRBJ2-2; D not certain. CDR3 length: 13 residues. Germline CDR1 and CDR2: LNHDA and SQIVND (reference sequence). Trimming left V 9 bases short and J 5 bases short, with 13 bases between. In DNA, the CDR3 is TGTGCCAGATCAAATAGCCCGACCGGGGAGCTGTTTTTT. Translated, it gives CARSNSPTGELFF.